Listed below are T cell receptor beta chains from one sample, sequenced in a study of early T cells in non-severe SARS-CoV-2 infection. TCRdb re-derived calls from the 5' RACE reads in MiXCR, one entry per CDR3 protein. The sample has around 84,000 distinct CDR3 sequences, 12% seen once. The sample comprised whole blood. The source of these receptors is an adult who was a healthcare worker with PCR-confirmed SARS-CoV-2 infection or an uninfected control (not recorded which). CDR3s include the opening cysteine and the closing phenylalanine or tryptophan. A D gene is named only where the DNA matches it firmly. The size entry is marked missing in some rows and otherwise reads once, few, many or a size class.

size: .
V: TRBV20-1
D: .
J: TRBJ2-3
DNA: TGCAGTGCTAGAGCGACGTCGGACAGAAGGTATTTT
CDR3: CSARATSDRRYF

size: many
V: TRBV12-3/TRBV12-4
D: TRBD1
J: TRBJ2-1
DNA: TGTGCCAGCAGTCAACAGTTAACATCCAGGGGCGGACAGGCCCACTTC
CDR3: CASSQQLTSRGGQAHF

size: many
V: TRBV10-3
D: TRBD2
J: TRBJ2-3
DNA: TGTGCCATCAGTTCCCCGTTGTGGGCGGGAGTAGAGTATTTT
CDR3: CAISSPLWAGVEYF

size: few
V: TRBV5-1
D: .
J: TRBJ2-4
DNA: TGCGCCAGCAGCCTAGACCCAGGGGTTCAGTACTTC
CDR3: CASSLDPGVQYF

size: few
V: TRBV10-1
D: .
J: TRBJ2-3
DNA: TGCGCCAGCAGTAACACAGATACGCAGTATTTT
CDR3: CASSNTDTQYF

size: .
V: TRBV12-3/TRBV12-4
D: .
J: TRBJ2-7
DNA: TGTGCCAGCAGTTTCGACAGGGGAGGGTACGAGCAGTACTTC
CDR3: CASSFDRGGYEQYF

size: many
V: TRBV30
D: .
J: TRBJ2-7
DNA: TGTATGGGCCAAAGCCCCTACGAGCAGTACTTC
CDR3: CMGQSPYEQYF

size: medium-sized
V: TRBV5-1
D: .
J: TRBJ2-6
DNA: TGCGCCAGCAGGATGGTCTTCGACTCTGGGGCCAACGTCCTGACTTTC
CDR3: CASRMVFDSGANVLTF

size: many
V: TRBV12-3/TRBV12-4
D: .
J: TRBJ2-1
DNA: TGTGCCAGCAGTTTCCGACTGGCATCCTACAATGAGCAGTTCTTC
CDR3: CASSFRLASYNEQFF

size: many
V: TRBV2
D: TRBD1
J: TRBJ2-1
DNA: TGTGCCAGCAGTGAATATGGGACAGGGGGTGAGCAGTTCTTC
CDR3: CASSEYGTGGEQFF

size: .
V: TRBV24-1
D: .
J: TRBJ2-3
DNA: TGTGCCACCAGTGATCCCATCGGGAACAGGGAGGTGACAGATACGCAGTATTTT
CDR3: CATSDPIGNREVTDTQYF

size: few
V: TRBV18
D: .
J: TRBJ1-1
DNA: TGTGCCAGCTCACCACTAAACGGGGGCACTGAAGCTTTCTTT
CDR3: CASSPLNGGTEAFF

size: few
V: TRBV12-3/TRBV12-4
D: .
J: TRBJ2-2
DNA: TGTGCCAGCACCCTCTTGGAGGGGGCGATTGGGGAGCTGTTTTTT
CDR3: CASTLLEGAIGELFF

size: few
V: TRBV19
D: .
J: TRBJ1-1
DNA: TGTGCCAGTAGGCTAACGGGGAACACTGAAGCTTTCTTT
CDR3: CASRLTGNTEAFF

size: .
V: TRBV12-3/TRBV12-4
D: .
J: TRBJ1-1
DNA: TGTGCCAGCAGTAACCGAGGGGCTGAAGCTTTCTTT
CDR3: CASSNRGAEAFF

size: few
V: TRBV29-1
D: .
J: TRBJ1-5
DNA: TGCAGCGTTTCCATTAGCAATCAGCCCCAGCATTTT
CDR3: CSVSISNQPQHF

size: .
V: TRBV5-1
D: TRBD2
J: TRBJ2-7
DNA: TGCGCCAGCAGCCCGGCCGGCGGGGGGGGCTACGAGCAGTACTTC
CDR3: CASSPAGGGGYEQYF

size: .
V: TRBV5-1
D: .
J: TRBJ1-1
DNA: TGCGCCAGCAGCGCGGGACACCCGAACACTGAAGCTTTCTTT
CDR3: CASSAGHPNTEAFF

size: few
V: TRBV12-3/TRBV12-4
D: .
J: TRBJ2-7
DNA: TGTGCCAGCAGTCGGGGGCCGGGACCCCCCATGTACGAGCAGTACTTC
CDR3: CASSRGPGPPMYEQYF

size: .
V: TRBV4-1
D: .
J: TRBJ2-7
DNA: TGCGCCAGCAGCGCCAGATCTACTCCTGGCGGGCAGTACTTC
CDR3: CASSARSTPGGQYF

size: .
V: TRBV6-5
D: .
J: TRBJ1-3
DNA: TGTGCCAGCAGGGCCCGGAGGGGGTCTGGAAACACCATATATTTT
CDR3: CASRARRGSGNTIYF

size: few
V: TRBV28
D: .
J: TRBJ2-1
DNA: TGTGCCAGCAGTGTCTCCTATCAGGGCGATGAGCAGTTCTTC
CDR3: CASSVSYQGDEQFF

size: few
V: TRBV7-9
D: TRBD1
J: TRBJ2-7
DNA: TGTGCCAGCAGCTTGGGACAGGGTCCCGACGAGCAGTACTTC
CDR3: CASSLGQGPDEQYF

size: few
V: TRBV29-1
D: .
J: TRBJ2-3
DNA: TGCAGCGTTGAGGCCCTAACAGATACGCAGTATTTT
CDR3: CSVEALTDTQYF

size: .
V: TRBV6-8
D: .
J: TRBJ2-7
DNA: TGTGCCAGCAGCCAGACCCGCCCGACAACGGGAATAACATGGCAGTACTTC
CDR3: CASSQTRPTTGITWQYF

size: many
V: TRBV7-6
D: .
J: TRBJ2-7
DNA: TGTGCCAGCAGCCCTAGTCGGGGACTTCCCTACGAGCAGTACTTC
CDR3: CASSPSRGLPYEQYF

size: many
V: TRBV6-5
D: TRBD2
J: TRBJ2-1
DNA: TGTGCCAGCAGTCAAATAGCGGGAGGAGGCAATGAGCAGTTCTTC
CDR3: CASSQIAGGGNEQFF

size: many
V: TRBV7-9
D: .
J: TRBJ2-7
DNA: TGTGCCAGCTCAGAGTGGTACGAGCAGTACTTC
CDR3: CASSEWYEQYF

size: few
V: TRBV12-3/TRBV12-4
D: .
J: TRBJ2-1
DNA: TGTGCCAGTAGTCTGACTAGTATCCATGAGCAGTTCTTC
CDR3: CASSLTSIHEQFF

size: .
V: TRBV5-4
D: .
J: TRBJ2-7
DNA: TGTGCCAGCAGCCTAGAGGAAAGCTCCTACGAGCAGTACTTC
CDR3: CASSLEESSYEQYF

size: many
V: TRBV7-8
D: .
J: TRBJ2-5
DNA: TGTGCCAGCAGCCCCCGGTCTCCTAGGTCCAGAGAGACCCAGTACTTC
CDR3: CASSPRSPRSRETQYF

size: many
V: TRBV3-1
D: .
J: TRBJ1-1
DNA: TGTGCCAGCAGCCATATCGGCACTGAAGCTTTCTTT
CDR3: CASSHIGTEAFF

size: many
V: TRBV12-3/TRBV12-4
D: .
J: TRBJ2-1
DNA: TGTGCCAGCAGTTTAGTAGGGGTCCCCTACAATGAGCAGTTCTTC
CDR3: CASSLVGVPYNEQFF

size: many
V: TRBV20-1
D: .
J: TRBJ2-7
DNA: TGCAGTGCTAGAGGAAAGGGTTACGAGCAGTACTTC
CDR3: CSARGKGYEQYF

size: .
V: TRBV28
D: TRBD1
J: TRBJ2-7
DNA: TGTGCCAGCAGTACCAATTACAGGGGCTATAGTTCCTACGAGCAGTACTTC
CDR3: CASSTNYRGYSSYEQYF

size: many
V: TRBV19
D: TRBD2
J: TRBJ2-7
DNA: TGTGCCAGTACCCCAGGGCGGAGCGGGAGAAACGAGCAGTACTTC
CDR3: CASTPGRSGRNEQYF

size: few
V: TRBV20-1
D: .
J: TRBJ1-2
DNA: TGCAGTGCTAGAGTGGAGGGACAAAACTATGGCTACACCTTC
CDR3: CSARVEGQNYGYTF

size: few
V: TRBV12-3/TRBV12-4
D: .
J: TRBJ1-1
DNA: TGTGCCAGCAGTTTAGATGAGTGGGTAAGGGCTTTCTTT
CDR3: CASSLDEWVRAFF

size: many
V: TRBV4-1
D: .
J: TRBJ1-6
DNA: TGCGCCAGCAGCCAAGATGGGCGAGATAATTCACCCCTCCACTTT
CDR3: CASSQDGRDNSPLHF

size: once
V: TRBV12-3/TRBV12-4
D: TRBD2
J: TRBJ2-1
DNA: TGTGCCAGCAGTTTATTTAGAGAGGCTAGCGGTCACAATGAGCAGTTCTTC
CDR3: CASSLFREASGHNEQFF

size: many
V: TRBV7-9
D: .
J: TRBJ2-3
DNA: TGTGCCAGTACCGCCACAGATACGCAGTATTTT
CDR3: CASTATDTQYF

size: few
V: TRBV19
D: .
J: TRBJ2-2
DNA: TGTGCCAGTAGTGCCACGAACACCGGGGAGCTGTTTTTT
CDR3: CASSATNTGELFF

size: .
V: TRBV2
D: TRBD1
J: TRBJ1-2
DNA: TGTGCCAGCAGGGGACAGACTAACAATGGCTACACCTTC
CDR3: CASRGQTNNGYTF

size: .
V: TRBV27
D: .
J: TRBJ1-5
DNA: TGTGCCAGCGGGGGACTATATAGCAATCAGCCCCAGCATTTT
CDR3: CASGGLYSNQPQHF